A few counts support the clone carrying this T cell receptor (beta chain). Its target is unknown. UMIs and sample barcodes were carried by the TCR alpha and TCR beta cDNA libraries that 5'RACE produced using constant-segment primers. Each CDR3 protein gets one entry after TCRdb re-called the 5' RACE reads with MiXCR. In the table there are about 140,000 distinct CDR3 sequences, around 5.8% of which are singletons. The CDR3 length is 12 residues. V lost 3 bases and J 8 bases, leaving 9 bases between the germline ends. Germline values: CDR1 SGHTA, CDR2 FQGNSA. The sample comes from a study of T-cell memory formation after mild COVID-19. Notes on the study in general: Clones which contracted sat mainly in CM and EM if CD4+, and in EMRA if CD8+. Clones from the second wave (peaking day 37) had unconfirmed SARS-CoV-2 specificity. Pre-infection memory harbored some responding clones, suggesting cross-reactive memory joined.

The chain combines TRBV7-2 with TRBJ2-3; the D call may be TRBD1 or TRBD2 (5 bases each). The sequence derives from an adult woman who had mild COVID-19 (a few samples of this study predate the infection). Cell type and time point are not known. Sequenced: PBMCs or a T cell subset sorted from them (not recorded which). The CDR3 bases are TGTGCCAGCAGCTTCGGGACCCTTACGCAGTATTTT. Translated: CASSFGTLTQYF.